The 10 T cell receptor beta chains below were found in one sample sequenced in a study of blood T cell repertoires in COVID-19. The data were produced by immunoSEQ multiplex PCR, yet TCRdb's version contains in-frame clones alone and is incomplete. This sample has 200,000 to 250,000 clones; 70% to 90% occur once, and the top ten carry about 0.93%. Sequenced: peripheral blood. All receptors derive from a middle-aged man with acute or convalescent COVID-19.

The V gene is TRBV3-1 (or the pseudogene TRBV3-2), the J gene TRBJ2-1, with D tentatively TRBD2 (6 bases). The CDR3 spans 16 residues. Trimming removed 5 bases at V and 6 bases at J, with 20 bases between. Per germline, CDR1 LGHDT and CDR2 YNNKEL (reference sequence). Here the CDR3 DNA reads TGTGCCAGCAGCACAGATGGGGGGAGCTATTTCAATGAGCAGTTCTTC. This sequence encodes CASSTDGGSYFNEQFF.

The chain couples TRBV4-3 to TRBJ2-5; TRBD1 might be the D (6 bases). The CDR3 sequence is 17 residues long. V was pared by 0 bases and J by 4 bases, with 18 bases between. From germline, CDR1 is LGHNA and CDR2 YSLEER. The CDR3 sequence: CASSQDLDGGRGETQYF. CDR3 coding DNA: TGCGCCAGCAGCCAAGATCTTGATGGGGGCCGGGGAGAGACCCAGTACTTC.

The chain recombines TRBV29-1 with TRBJ2-7; D is ambiguous. CDR1 is SQVTM, CDR2 ANQGSEA, per germline. The CDR3 length is 12 residues. The V gene lost 3 bases and the J gene lost 0 bases, with 6 bases spanning the gap. CDR3 coding DNA: TGCAGCGTTGAGGTGAGCTCCTACGAGCAGTACTTC. It translates to CSVEVSSYEQYF.

The CDR3 here is CASSSWTSTYEQYF. Written as DNA, the CDR3 is TGTGCCAGCAGCTCTTGGACTTCTACCTACGAGCAGTACTTC. The chain has TRBV11-2 and TRBJ2-7, with D perhaps matching TRBD2 (5 bases). The V end was cut by 4 bases, the J end by 2 bases, with 12 bases between. Germline assignment: CDR1 SGHAT and CDR2 FQNNGV. The CDR3 is made up of 14 amino acids.

V is TRBV14 and J is TRBJ2-1; 8 bases match TRBD2. This CDR3 has 16 residues. From germline, CDR1 is SGHDN and CDR2 FVKESK. The trim removed 4 bases at V and 3 bases at J, leaving 8 bases unmatched. The CDR3: CASSRPGTSNYNEQFF. CDR3 DNA: TGTGCCAGCAGCCGTCCCGGGACTAGTAACTACAATGAGCAGTTCTTC.

The chain employs TRBV19 and TRBJ2-7, with TRBD1 as a possible D gene (6 bases). The CDR3 contains 15 residues. The germline gives CDR1 LNHDA, CDR2 SQIVND (reference sequence). Trimming removed 0 bases from V and 10 bases from J, with 19 bases in between. The CDR3, as DNA: TGTGCCAGTAGTATAGATCTCTCCGGGACACGTTATCAGTACTTC. The encoded protein is CASSIDLSGTRYQYF.

The chain recombines TRBV5-5 with TRBJ1-1; D unresolved. CDR1 and CDR2 from the germline V gene are SGHKS and YYEKEE (reference sequence). This CDR3 contains 14 residues. V was pared by 2 bases and J by 0 bases, with 8 bases between. The CDR3 region has the DNA TGTGCCAGCAGCTTCGGCGGTCTGAACACTGAAGCTTTCTTT. Amino acids: CASSFGGLNTEAFF.

This clone was counted a single time. This chain uses TRBV11-3 with TRBJ1-1; TRBD1 agrees at 8 bases. Germline V gives CDR1 SGHNT, CDR2 YENEEA. There are 15 residues in the CDR3. V shed 4 bases and J 2 bases; nucleotides not matched to a gene: 6. The CDR3 nucleotides are TGTGCCAGCAGCTCCGGACAGGGAAGCAACACTGAAGCTTTCTTT. Translation: CASSSGQGSNTEAFF.

The genes are TRBV5-6 and TRBJ2-4, with TRBD1 identical over 8 bases. Germline CDR1 SGHDT, CDR2 YYEEEE. The CDR3 totals 16 residues. V was pared by 1 base and J by 0 bases, with 3 bases of the junction left unmatched. The CDR3 DNA reads TGTGCCAGCAGCTTGCAGGGGGCGCGAGCCAAAAACATTCAGTACTTC. It yields the protein CASSLQGARAKNIQYF.

This rearrangement joins TRBV6-5 to TRBJ2-4; 9 bases line up with TRBD1. Germline assignment: CDR1 MNHEY and CDR2 SVGAGI. The CDR3 consists of 15 residues. With 4 bases clipped from V and 5 bases from J, the junction kept 6 bases outside the gene matches. As DNA, the CDR3 is TGTGCCAGCAGTTCCTACGACAGGGGGGAAAACATTCAGTACTTC. Translating gives CASSSYDRGENIQYF.